This entry concerns a single T cell receptor (beta chain). The junction differs from germline at one of its ends, possibly a read error. Authors' analysis steps: How many nucleated cells were present was estimated from reference gene primer amplification. The method was immunoSEQ multiplex PCR; TCRdb's version includes in-frame clones alone and lacks a portion of them. Clonal size and the V and J genes are those of that table, whereas D and trimming came from the DNA. The sample consists of 35,000 to 45,000 clones, 92% of them appearing once. The sample belongs to a study of blood T cell repertoires in COVID-19. Study context: The analysed material was cDNA or gDNA that came from T cells, B-cell-depleted T cells, or PBMCs.

Per germline, CDR1 SEHNR and CDR2 FQNEAQ (reference sequence). There are 12 residues in the CDR3. The TCR was taken from a man aged 50-60 years with active COVID-19. The sequenced material came from peripheral blood. V and J are TRBV7-9 and TRBJ2-3; 8 bases match TRBD1. The CDR3 coding sequence is TGTGCCAGCAGCGTTGACAGGGGCCCTAAACTATTT. Encoded protein: CASSVDRGPKLF.